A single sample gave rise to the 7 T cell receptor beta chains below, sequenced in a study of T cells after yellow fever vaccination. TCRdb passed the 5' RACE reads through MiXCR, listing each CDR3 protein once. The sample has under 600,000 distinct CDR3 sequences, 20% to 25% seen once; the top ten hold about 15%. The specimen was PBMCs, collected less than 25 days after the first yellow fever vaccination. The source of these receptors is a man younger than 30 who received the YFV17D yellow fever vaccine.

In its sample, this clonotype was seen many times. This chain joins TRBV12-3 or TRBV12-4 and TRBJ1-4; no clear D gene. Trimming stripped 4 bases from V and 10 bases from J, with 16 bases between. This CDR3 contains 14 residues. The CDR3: CASSSYQDGVKLFF. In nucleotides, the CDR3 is TGTGCCAGCAGTTCGTACCAGGATGGGGTAAAACTGTTTTTT.

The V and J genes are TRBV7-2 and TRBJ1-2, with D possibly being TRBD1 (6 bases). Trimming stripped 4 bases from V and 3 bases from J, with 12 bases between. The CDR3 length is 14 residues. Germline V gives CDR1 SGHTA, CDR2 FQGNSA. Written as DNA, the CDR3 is TGTGCCAGCAGCTCCCAGACAGGTTACTATGGCTACACCTTC. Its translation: CASSSQTGYYGYTF.

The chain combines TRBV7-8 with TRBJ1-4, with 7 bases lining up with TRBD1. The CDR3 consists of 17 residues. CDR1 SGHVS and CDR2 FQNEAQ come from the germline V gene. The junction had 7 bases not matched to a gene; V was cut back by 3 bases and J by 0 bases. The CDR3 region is CASSFDRVGATNEKLFF. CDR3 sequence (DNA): TGTGCCAGCAGCTTTGACAGGGTTGGAGCAACTAATGAAAAACTGTTTTTT.

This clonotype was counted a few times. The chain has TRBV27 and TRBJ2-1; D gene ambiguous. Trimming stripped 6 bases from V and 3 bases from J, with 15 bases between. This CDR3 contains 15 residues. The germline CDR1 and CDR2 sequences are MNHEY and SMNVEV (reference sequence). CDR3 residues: CASRSLGGDYNEQFF. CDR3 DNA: TGTGCCAGCAGATCTCTTGGCGGAGACTACAATGAGCAGTTCTTC.

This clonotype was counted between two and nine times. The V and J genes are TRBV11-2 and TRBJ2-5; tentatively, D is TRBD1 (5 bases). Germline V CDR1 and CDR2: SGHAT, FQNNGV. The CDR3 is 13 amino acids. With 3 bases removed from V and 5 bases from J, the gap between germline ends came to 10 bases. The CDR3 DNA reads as TGTGCCAGCAGCTTTAGCCCAGGGGAGACCCAGTACTTC. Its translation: CASSFSPGETQYF.

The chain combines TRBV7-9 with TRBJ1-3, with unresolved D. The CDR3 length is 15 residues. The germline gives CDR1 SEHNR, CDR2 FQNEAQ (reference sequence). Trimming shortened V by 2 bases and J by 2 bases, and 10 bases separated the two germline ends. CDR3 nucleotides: TGTGCCAGCAGCTTATTGGACTTCGCTGGAAACACCATATATTTT. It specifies CASSLLDFAGNTIYF. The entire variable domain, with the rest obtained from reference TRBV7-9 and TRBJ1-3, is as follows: DTGVSQNPRHKITKRGQNVTFRCDPISEHNRLYWYRQTLGQGPEFLTYFQNEAQLEKSRLLSDRFSAERPKGSFSTLEIQRTEQGDSAMYLCASSLLDFAGNTIYFGEGSWLTVV.

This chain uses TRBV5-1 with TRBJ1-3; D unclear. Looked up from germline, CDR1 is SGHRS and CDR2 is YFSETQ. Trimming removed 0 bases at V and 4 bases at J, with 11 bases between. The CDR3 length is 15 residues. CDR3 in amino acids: CASSLEGSRGNTIYF. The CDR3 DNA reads TGCGCCAGCAGCTTGGAAGGGTCGCGAGGAAACACCATATATTTT. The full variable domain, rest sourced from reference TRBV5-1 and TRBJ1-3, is KAGVTQTPRYLIKTRGQQVTLSCSPISGHRSVSWYQQTPGQGLQFLFEYFSETQRNKGNFPGRFSGRQFSNSRSEMNVSTLELGDSALYLCASSLEGSRGNTIYFGEGSWLTVV.